The entry that follows covers one T cell receptor (beta chain) sequence. Only CD45RO-negative cells positively selected for CCR7 counted as naive CD8 cells, so terminally differentiated effector memory CD45RA+ cells were excluded. Clones were sequenced by immunoSEQ multiplex PCR, and TCRdb holds only the in-frame ones, with some missing. The sample gives about 800,000 clones, 96% of which show up once; roughly 0.23% is in the top ten. The CDR3 is 14 amino acids. The V and J ends lost 4 bases and 1 base respectively, with 12 bases between them. CDR1 is SGHRS and CDR2 is YFSETQ in the germline V gene. The data were obtained in a study of shared clonotypes between healthy human individuals. Turning to the study itself: Contributing individuals were two females and three males aged 18 to 49. Each donor's CD8 memory used one plate, CD8 naive two, each CD4 subset three.

The clonotype originates from a man aged 30-40 years in good health. The sample was naive CD8+ T cells sorted from blood. This chain links TRBV5-1 with TRBJ2-7; TRBD1 or TRBD2 may be the D gene (5 bases each). The CDR3 DNA reads TGCGCCAGCAGCATGTGGGGGTCTTCCTACGAGCAGTACTTC. The encoded protein is CASSMWGSSYEQYF.